A selection of T cell receptor beta chains follows, all from one sample in a study of blood T cell repertoires in COVID-19. This table comes from immunoSEQ multiplex PCR, and its TCRdb copy is limited to in-frame clones, with some not included. Counted here are 40,000 to 45,000 clones, approximately 94% occurring once; the ten biggest clones make up 0.37%. Sequencing was carried out using peripheral blood. The receptors shown here come from a man aged 45-60 years with COVID-19, enrolled during active disease. CDR3s include the opening cysteine and the closing phenylalanine or tryptophan. D genes are given only for firm matches. Size tells how often a clone was seen (once, few, many) or the class of an expanded clone, and some rows leave it out.

D	length	size	V	J	DNA	CDR3
-	14	-	TRBV19	TRBJ1-5	TGTGCCAGTAGTCAGTATAGGGGGAATCAGCCCCAGCATTTT	CASSQYRGNQPQHF
-	13	once	TRBV5-4	TRBJ1-1	TGTGCCAGCAGGTCAGGGGTAGGCACTGAAGCTTTCTTT	CASRSGVGTEAFF
TRBD1	14	-	TRBV18	TRBJ1-1	TGTGCCAGCTCACTGGGACAGCTGAACACTGAAGCTTTCTTT	CASSLGQLNTEAFF
-	11	-	TRBV19	TRBJ2-1	TGTGCCAGTAGTAGGCTCAATGAGCAGTTCTTC	CASSRLNEQFF
-	14	-	TRBV28	TRBJ2-7	TGTGCCAGCAGGAGTGAGATTCCCGCCTACGAGCAGTACTTC	CASRSEIPAYEQYF
-	16	-	TRBV2	TRBJ2-7	TGTGCCAGCAGTGAAGCCGTACTAGGGATAAGCTACGAGCAGTACTTC	CASSEAVLGISYEQYF
TRBD1	14	once	TRBV6-5	TRBJ1-4	TGTGCCAGCAGTCGCACAGGGGTATTTGAAAAACTGTTTTTT	CASSRTGVFEKLFF
-	12	once	TRBV6-5	TRBJ1-2	TGTGCCAGCAGGACAGCTAACTATGGCTACACCTTC	CASRTANYGYTF
TRBD1	16	-	TRBV7-2	TRBJ2-7	TGTGCCAGCAGCTTGTTACCGGGACAGGGGTCCTACGAGCAGTACTTC	CASSLLPGQGSYEQYF
-	13	-	TRBV12-3/TRBV12-4	TRBJ2-3	TGTGCCAGCAGTCCTGACAGTGGGGTAACGCAGTATTTT	CASSPDSGVTQYF
TRBD1	14	-	TRBV7-2	TRBJ1-2	TGTGCCAGCGGTTCCCGACAGGGGGACTATGGCTACACCTTC	CASGSRQGDYGYTF
TRBD1	16	-	TRBV19	TRBJ1-5	TGTGCCAGTAGTGCGGGACAGACGAAAAGCAATCAGCCCCAGCATTTT	CASSAGQTKSNQPQHF
TRBD1	13	-	TRBV7-9	TRBJ1-2	TGTGCCAGCAGCTCGGGACAGCTCTATGGCTACACCTTC	CASSSGQLYGYTF
-	12	-	TRBV7-9	TRBJ1-1	TGTGCCAGCAGCAATCAGTACACTGAAGCTTTCTTT	CASSNQYTEAFF
-	13	-	TRBV6-6	TRBJ1-1	TGTGCCAGCACCGAATATAGGGGTACTGAAGCTTTCTTT	CASTEYRGTEAFF
-	16	once	TRBV6-2/TRBV6-3	TRBJ1-6	TGTGCCAGCAGTTACCGGGGGATCATCGGGAATTCACCCCTCCACTTT	CASSYRGIIGNSPLHF
TRBD1	17	-	TRBV6-4	TRBJ1-3	TGTGCCAGCACCGGTCCCCAAGGGACAGTCATTGGAAACACCATATATTTT	CASTGPQGTVIGNTIYF
TRBD2	15	-	TRBV7-8	TRBJ2-2	TGTGCCAGCATGATAGCGGGAGGGCCCGTCGGGGAGCTGTTTTTT	CASMIAGGPVGELFF
-	14	-	TRBV15	TRBJ2-1	TGTGCCACCAGCCGAGTAGCGCTATACAATGAGCAGTTCTTC	CATSRVALYNEQFF
-	14	-	TRBV7-2	TRBJ1-5	TGTGCCAGCAGCTTAACAGCTAGCAATCAGCCCCAGCATTTT	CASSLTASNQPQHF
TRBD2	16	-	TRBV2	TRBJ2-7	TGTGCCAGCAGCGCCTTTAGCGGGGTAAGCTCCTACGAGCAGTACTTC	CASSAFSGVSSYEQYF
-	15	-	TRBV3-1/TRBV3-2	TRBJ1-1	TGTGCCAGCAGCCAAGACAAAAGGGGGAACACTGAAGCTTTCTTT	CASSQDKRGNTEAFF
-	14	-	TRBV18	TRBJ1-5	TGTGCCAGCTCAGGGAGGGGGAGCAATCAGCCCCAGCATTTT	CASSGRGSNQPQHF
TRBD1	15	-	TRBV28	TRBJ1-5	TGTGCCAGCAGCCTTAGGGGGACAGGGGGAAGGCCCCAGCATTTT	CASSLRGTGGRPQHF
-	12	once	TRBV27	TRBJ1-4	TGTGCCAGCAGCTTCCGGGGGGAAAAACTGTTTTTT	CASSFRGEKLFF
-	15	-	TRBV30	TRBJ1-1	TGTGCCTGGAGTGTAAGCCCCGCAGGGAACACTGAAGCTTTCTTT	CAWSVSPAGNTEAFF
TRBD1	12	once	TRBV6-5	TRBJ2-5	TGTGCCAGCAATAGACAGGGGTGGACCCAGTACTTC	CASNRQGWTQYF
TRBD2	16	once	TRBV4-1	TRBJ2-2	TGCGCCAGCAGCCACAGCGGGACTAGAAGTACCGGGGAGCTGTTTTTT	CASSHSGTRSTGELFF
-	15	-	TRBV9	TRBJ1-2	TGTGCCAGCAGCGTACATTGGGGCAGGGGACGTGGCTACACCTTC	CASSVHWGRGRGYTF
-	14	-	TRBV4-2	TRBJ1-2	TGTGCCAGCAGCCAAGATCGGGATGGCTATGGCTACACCTTC	CASSQDRDGYGYTF
-	14	-	TRBV20-1	TRBJ1-3	TGCAGTGCTAGTAGGGGAACAGAGGGAAACACCATATATTTT	CSASRGTEGNTIYF
TRBD2	15	-	TRBV5-3	TRBJ2-3	TGTGCCAGAAGCTTGAAACTAGCGGGATCCGATACGCAGTATTTT	CARSLKLAGSDTQYF
-	19	-	TRBV21-1	TRBJ2-1	-	CASSKSWATGTALYNEQFF
TRBD2	16	-	TRBV4-1	TRBJ2-4	TGCGCCAGCAGCGCCCGGGAGGCCCCTAGACAAAACATTCAGTACTTC	CASSAREAPRQNIQYF
-	14	-	TRBV9	TRBJ2-7	TGTGCCAGCAGTTCCCGGGACATTCCCTACGAGCAGTACTTC	CASSSRDIPYEQYF